The 31 T cell receptor beta chains listed next were all sequenced from one sample in a study of blood T cell repertoires in COVID-19. Sequencing used immunoSEQ multiplex PCR; TCRdb keeps in-frame clones, though not all of them. The table shows around 98,000 clones, with roughly nine tenths occurring only once. The source material was peripheral blood. These receptors came from a man aged 65 to 79 with acute or convalescent COVID-19.

The chain employs TRBV6-6 and TRBJ2-4, with 7 nucleotides matching TRBD1. With 5 bases clipped from V and 3 bases from J, the junction kept 10 bases outside the gene matches. CDR3 length equals 16 residues. The germline V gene encodes CDR1 MNHNY and CDR2 SVGAGI (reference sequence). Written as DNA, the CDR3 is TGTGCCAGCAGTGCTCTAGGACAGGCATTCAAAAACATTCAGTACTTC. Amino acid sequence: CASSALGQAFKNIQYF.

This rearrangement joins TRBV5-1 to TRBJ2-2; D might be TRBD1 (5 bases). Germline V lookup: CDR1 SGHRS, CDR2 YFSETQ. The V and J ends lost 4 bases and 7 bases respectively, with 14 bases between them. This CDR3 is built from 14 residues. The CDR3 sequence: CASSPTEYGGELFF. CDR3 in DNA: TGCGCCAGCAGCCCGACAGAGTATGGCGGGGAGCTGTTTTTT.

This chain links TRBV19 with TRBJ1-5; TRBD1 matches 7 bases. From germline, CDR1 is LNHDA and CDR2 SQIVND (reference sequence). Unmatched junction bases numbered 5, after V lost 5 bases and J lost 1 base. This CDR3 contains 15 residues. The CDR3 loop reads CASSSPTGSNQPQHF. The DNA for the CDR3 is TGTGCCAGTAGTTCCCCGACAGGGAGCAATCAGCCCCAGCATTTT.

The genes are TRBV7-8 and TRBJ2-7, with 8 nucleotides matching TRBD2. Germline V gene data show CDR1 as SGHVS and CDR2 as FQNEAQ. The CDR3 has 15 amino acids. With 5 bases clipped from V and 0 bases from J, the junction kept 6 bases outside the gene matches. The CDR3 DNA reads as TGTGCCAGCAGCAAGATAGCGGGGAGCTCCTACGAGCAGTACTTC. Its protein is CASSKIAGSSYEQYF.

This clone was seen once. V and J are TRBV18 and TRBJ2-7, with D tentatively TRBD2 (6 bases). This CDR3 is 13 amino acids long. The V end lost 3 bases, the J end lost 6 bases, and 12 bases lay between the germline ends. Germline-derived CDR1 and CDR2 are KGHSH and LQKENI. This CDR3 is CASSPTGDGEQYV. DNA of the CDR3: TGTGCCAGCTCACCGACGGGGGATGGCGAGCAGTACGTC.

The chain recombines TRBV4-2 with TRBJ2-5; no reliable D call. The CDR3 has 13 residues. Germline V gene sequence: CDR1 LGHNA, CDR2 YNFKEQ. The V gene lost 0 bases and the J gene lost 2 bases, with 4 bases spanning the gap. The CDR3 reads CASSQEQQETQYF. For the CDR3, the DNA is TGTGCCAGCAGCCAAGAACAGCAAGAGACCCAGTACTTC.

The V and J genes are TRBV28 and TRBJ2-3, with 7 nucleotides matching TRBD1. Germline CDR1 reads MDHEN; CDR2 reads SYDVKM. The junction had 16 bases not matched to a gene; V was cut back by 7 bases and J by 0 bases. CDR3 length equals 18 residues. CDR3 coding DNA: TGTGCCAGCACTAAGGACCGGGACAGAGTCTCTAGCACAGATACGCAGTATTTT. Its protein product is CASTKDRDRVSSTDTQYF.

For the CDR3, the DNA is TGTGCCAGCAGTTCGGGGACAGGGATGACAGATACGCAGTATTTT. This codes for CASSSGTGMTDTQYF. The J gene is TRBJ2-3, the V gene TRBV28; 9 bases match TRBD1. The CDR3 spans 15 residues. The germline CDR1 and CDR2 sequences are MDHEN and SYDVKM. V was clipped by 4 bases and J by 3 bases; unmatched bases: 5.

This chain joins TRBV4-1 and TRBJ2-7; 11 bases map to TRBD2. Germline V gene sequence: CDR1 MGHRA, CDR2 YSYEKL. The CDR3 extends over 17 amino acids. J was trimmed by 4 bases and V by 0 bases; bases with no gene match: 8. CDR3 nucleotides: TGCGCCAGCAGCCAAGACCTAGCGGGGGGCTCCAGGTACGAGCAGTACTTC. The encoded protein is CASSQDLAGGSRYEQYF.

The rearrangement uses TRBV7-9 and TRBJ2-5, with D possibly being TRBD2 (6 bases). Germline V gene lookup returns CDR1 SEHNR and CDR2 FQNEAQ (reference sequence). The length of the CDR3 is 15 residues. The V gene lost 5 bases and the J gene lost 5 bases, with 18 bases spanning the gap. CDR3 DNA sequence: TGTGCCAGCAGCCAAGGCCGGGACTCTATGGAGACCCAGTACTTC. Translating gives CASSQGRDSMETQYF.

This clone was seen a single time. The chain is built from TRBV3-1 (or the pseudogene TRBV3-2) and TRBJ1-6, with D maybe TRBD1 (5 bases). Trimming cost V 5 bases and J 10 bases, with 12 bases left between them. The CDR3 consists of 13 residues. Germline CDR1 reads LGHDT; CDR2 reads YNNKEL (reference sequence). The CDR3 DNA is TGTGCCAGCAGCGTTTACGGGGGATCACCCCTCCACTTT. This gives the protein CASSVYGGSPLHF.

This clone was seen a handful of times. V gene TRBV14 combines with J gene TRBJ1-6; 7 positions agree with TRBD1. Germline lookup yields CDR1 SGHDN and CDR2 FVKESK. Trimming at V came to 0 bases and at J to 7 bases, leaving 9 bases not matched to a gene. There are 17 residues in the CDR3. DNA of the CDR3: TGTGCCAGCAGCCAAGAGGGCAGGGGGACTGGCAATTCACCCCTCCACTTT. It is translated as CASSQEGRGTGNSPLHF.

The chain carries TRBV19 and TRBJ2-6, with D perhaps TRBD2 (5 bases). From germline, CDR1 is LNHDA and CDR2 SQIVND (reference sequence). With 5 bases removed from V and 1 base from J, the gap between germline ends came to 12 bases. The CDR3 spans 16 residues. This CDR3 is CASSGLPGSGANVLTF. Written as DNA, the CDR3 is TGTGCCAGTAGTGGGCTTCCGGGGTCTGGGGCCAACGTCCTGACTTTC. The full variable domain, in which reference TRBV19 and TRBJ2-6 provide the parts outside the CDR3, is DGGITQSPKYLFRKEGQNVTLSCEQNLNHDAMYWYRQDPGQGLRLIYYSQIVNDFQKGDIAEGYSVSREKKESFPLTVTSAQKNPTAFYLCASSGLPGSGANVLTFGAGSRLTVL.

The chain has TRBV28 and TRBJ2-2, with unresolved D. Germline lookup yields CDR1 MDHEN and CDR2 SYDVKM. This CDR3 has 15 amino acids. V shed 1 base and J shed 0 bases, with 6 bases lying between them. The CDR3 nucleotides read TGTGCCAGCAGTTTATTTCGGGCGAACACCGGGGAGCTGTTTTTT. Translating it yields CASSLFRANTGELFF.

The V and J genes are TRBV6-5 and TRBJ1-2, with D unresolved. V lost 6 bases, J lost 8 bases, and 16 bases lay in between. The length of the CDR3 is 13 residues. The germline gives CDR1 MNHEY, CDR2 SVGAGI. The CDR3: CASSQAGYKGYTF. Here the CDR3 DNA reads TGTGCCAGCAGCCAAGCGGGGTACAAAGGCTACACCTTC.

The chain employs TRBV6-5 and TRBJ2-1; TRBD2 might be the D (5 bases). Germline V gene lookup returns CDR1 MNHEY and CDR2 SVGAGI. This CDR3 region has 14 residues. The germline V and J ends were trimmed by 0 bases and 9 bases, with 12 bases remaining between them. The CDR3 loop is CASSYSTGKGEQFF. In nucleotides, the CDR3 is TGTGCCAGCAGTTACTCGACCGGGAAAGGTGAGCAGTTCTTC.

The genes are TRBV6-5 and TRBJ2-7, with D maybe TRBD2 (6 bases). The CDR3 is 15 residues long. Germline V gene sequence: CDR1 MNHEY, CDR2 SVGAGI. V gave up 5 bases and J gave up 3 bases, with 17 bases separating them. This CDR3 reads CASSKVRDLNYEQYF. CDR3 DNA sequence: TGTGCCAGCAGTAAGGTCCGGGACTTAAACTACGAGCAGTACTTC.

This chain joins TRBV18 and TRBJ1-5; the D gene is possibly TRBD1 (5 bases). Germline assignment: CDR1 KGHSH and CDR2 LQKENI. The CDR3 contains 15 residues. With 3 bases removed from V and 5 bases from J, the gap between germline ends came to 14 bases. As DNA, the CDR3 is TGTGCCAGCTCACCGGTCGGAGGGGCGGATCAGCCCCAGCATTTT. Amino acids: CASSPVGGADQPQHF.

The rearrangement links TRBV28 to TRBJ2-1; D remains unclear. Germline-derived CDR1 and CDR2 are MDHEN and SYDVKM. V was clipped by 7 bases and J by 6 bases, with 13 bases between them. The length of the CDR3 is 13 residues. Here the CDR3 DNA reads TGTGCCAGCACCCCCACAGTAATCAATGAGCAGTTCTTC. Translating it yields CASTPTVINEQFF.

As for this clone: The junction departs from germline at one end; a sequencing error may be responsible. The chain joins TRBV3-1 (or the pseudogene TRBV3-2) to TRBJ1-4, with 7 nucleotides matching TRBD1. Germline CDR1 and CDR2: LGHDT and YNNKEL (reference sequence). The CDR3 is 15 residues long. The CDR3 loop reads CASSHGTAKVQKLFF. Written as DNA, the CDR3 is TGTGCCAGCAGCCACGGGACAGCCAAAGTCCAAAAGCTGTTTTTT.

The J gene is TRBJ1-2, the V gene TRBV20-1; a possible D gene is TRBD1 (5 bases). CDR3 length: 12 residues. The V end lost 3 bases, the J end lost 7 bases, and 12 bases lay between the germline ends. Germline V CDR1 and CDR2: DFQATT, SNEGSKA (reference sequence). The CDR3 protein is CSASKIGGGYTF. The CDR3 coding sequence is TGCAGTGCTAGTAAAATCGGGGGTGGCTACACCTTC.

The chain joins TRBV4-1 to TRBJ2-5; D call uncertain. The CDR3 runs 12 residues. Germline V gene lookup returns CDR1 MGHRA and CDR2 YSYEKL. Trimming took 0 bases from V and 5 from J, leaving 4 bases between them. The CDR3 DNA sequence: TGCGCCAGCAGCCAAGATCTGGAGACCCAGTACTTC. It specifies CASSQDLETQYF.

The rearrangement links TRBV3-1 (or the pseudogene TRBV3-2) to TRBJ2-7; no definite D call. The germline gives CDR1 LGHDT, CDR2 YNNKEL (reference sequence). The CDR3 loop spans 14 amino acids. The germline V and J ends were trimmed by 4 bases and 0 bases, with 10 bases remaining between them. The DNA for the CDR3 is TGTGCCAGCAGCCCCAGATCAGACTCCTACGAGCAGTACTTC. It yields the protein CASSPRSDSYEQYF.

This chain joins TRBV28 and TRBJ1-2; D may be TRBD1 (6 bases). This CDR3 is built from 13 residues. With 5 bases removed from V and 7 bases from J, the gap between germline ends came to 14 bases. Germline V CDR1 and CDR2: MDHEN, SYDVKM. The CDR3 sequence: CASSLLRGGGYTF. The CDR3 DNA reads as TGTGCCAGCAGTCTCCTCCGAGGGGGTGGCTACACCTTC.

The J gene is TRBJ1-2, the V gene TRBV28; 7 bases match TRBD1. The CDR3 extends over 15 amino acids. Germline values: CDR1 MDHEN, CDR2 SYDVKM. V lost 4 bases, J lost 5 bases, and 10 bases stayed unmatched. The chain's CDR3 is CASSSAGGHRYGYTF. The CDR3 DNA reads TGTGCCAGCAGTTCCGCAGGGGGTCACCGATATGGCTACACCTTC.

The CDR3 coding sequence is TGTGCCAGCAGTTTATCCTATACAGGGAACGAGCAGTACTTC. This sequence encodes CASSLSYTGNEQYF. This chain joins TRBV28 and TRBJ2-7; TRBD1 might be the D (6 bases). V lost 1 base, J lost 5 bases, and 12 bases lay in between. The length of the CDR3 is 14 residues. Germline V gene sequence: CDR1 MDHEN, CDR2 SYDVKM.

The chain carries TRBV6-5 and TRBJ1-2; maybe TRBD1 (6 bases). This CDR3 has 15 residues. Germline V gene data show CDR1 as MNHEY and CDR2 as SVGAGI. Trimming removed 2 bases at V and 6 bases at J, with 16 bases between. The CDR3, as DNA: TGTGCCAGCAGTTACCCCGGCAGGGGAATCGATGGCTACACCTTC. Protein: CASSYPGRGIDGYTF.

This clone was found once. J is TRBJ1-1 and V is TRBV13; 8 nucleotides agree with TRBD1. CDR1 PRHDT and CDR2 FYEKMQ come from the germline V gene (reference sequence). This CDR3 has 13 residues. J lost 5 bases, V lost 2 bases, and 1 base had no gene match. The CDR3 region is CASSLTGGTEAFF. DNA for the CDR3: TGTGCCAGCAGCTTAACAGGGGGAACTGAAGCTTTCTTT. The variable domain in full, with the rest retrieved from reference TRBV13 and TRBJ1-1, is AAGVIQSPRHLIKEKRETATLKCYPIPRHDTVYWYQQGPGQDPQFLISFYEKMQSDKGSIPDRFSAQQFSDYHSELNMSSLELGDSALYFCASSLTGGTEAFFGQGTRLTVV.

V and J are TRBV19 and TRBJ1-2; D is ambiguous. V dropped 7 bases and J dropped 6 bases, with 18 bases sitting between them. Germline assignment: CDR1 LNHDA and CDR2 SQIVND (reference sequence). This CDR3 is 14 amino acids long. CDR3 protein: CASNPRGTWDGYTF. The CDR3 region has the DNA TGTGCCAGTAACCCCCGGGGTACCTGGGATGGCTACACCTTC. The whole variable domain, remainder taken from reference TRBV19 and TRBJ1-2, is DGGITQSPKYLFRKEGQNVTLSCEQNLNHDAMYWYRQDPGQGLRLIYYSQIVNDFQKGDIAEGYSVSREKKESFPLTVTSAQKNPTAFYLCASNPRGTWDGYTFGSGTRLTVV.

This clone was seen just once. The CDR3 protein is CASSLGTEYGYTF. The CDR3 DNA follows: TGTGCCAGCAGTCTTGGGACAGAGTATGGCTACACCTTC. V gene TRBV28 combines with J gene TRBJ1-2, with TRBD1 matching 7 bases. The CDR3 spans 13 residues. Germline CDR1 MDHEN, CDR2 SYDVKM. The junction had 5 bases not matched to a gene; V was cut back by 5 bases and J by 5 bases.

This clone was seen at least ten times. The gene calls are TRBV27 and TRBJ2-7; 7 bases map to TRBD1. The CDR3 spans 15 residues. The trim removed 0 bases at V and 2 bases at J, leaving 4 bases unmatched. Germline CDR1 reads MNHEY; CDR2 reads SMNVEV (reference sequence). The CDR3 loop reads CASSLSLGQPYEQYF. Here the CDR3 DNA reads TGTGCCAGCAGTTTATCCTTGGGACAGCCCTACGAGCAGTACTTC.